The entry below describes one T cell receptor beta chain. The data were taken from a study of T cell changes during pregnancy in multiple sclerosis. Repertoires were generated with immunoSEQ multiplex PCR, while TCRdb's copy carries only in-frame clones and drops some. The sample has about 98,000 clones, just over 90% seen once. Trimming left V 5 bases short and J 9 bases short, with 19 bases between. This CDR3 contains 14 residues. The germline gives CDR1 LNHDA, CDR2 SQIVND (reference sequence). This clonotype originated in a female donor in good health, enrolled as a control in a pregnancy study. Source: peripheral blood, taken after pregnancy. V is TRBV19 and J is TRBJ1-1, with D possibly being TRBD1 (6 bases). The CDR3 coding sequence is TGTGCCAGTAGTGTACAGGGCCAGTCCGTGAAAGCTTTCTTT. As protein: CASSVQGQSVKAFF.